The next 2 T cell receptor beta chains were all read from a single sample in a study of vaccination and CD4 T cells after COVID-19. Regarding treatment: roughly nine-day PBMC culture with coronavirus spike peptide pools or control peptides (ViraFEST assay). With the Oncomine TCR Beta short-read assay, DNA from cultured CD4+ T cells was sequenced. TCRdb reanalysed the PCR reads using MiXCR and keeps one entry per CDR3 protein. The table lists some 25,000 distinct CDR3 sequences, around 49% of them singletons, with 5% to 6.5% in the top ten. These receptors lack a known antigen. The sample taken for sequencing was CD4+ T cells from blood, cultured in vitro. The receptors were gathered from a human donor who had recovered from COVID-19.

This clonotype showed up just a few times. The rearrangement links TRBV7-6 to TRBJ2-5; no definite D call. The CDR3 totals 16 residues. Trimming left V 5 bases short and J 4 bases short, with 20 bases between. Germline V gene sequence: CDR1 SGHVS, CDR2 FNYEAQ. The CDR3 bases are TGTGCCAGCAGCGCGCGACCAGTTGTTGGTGGAGAGACCCAGTACTTC. Translating gives CASSARPVVGGETQYF.

A few counts support this clonotype. This sequence joins TRBV21-1 and TRBJ1-6; TRBD1 is taken as the D call from the table, unchecked against the DNA. TRBV21-1 is flagged as a pseudogene. The CDR3 totals 18 residues. Written as DNA, the CDR3 is TGTGCCAGCAGCAAAAGGAAGGCCGACAGGCCAGGGAATTCACCCCTCCACTTT. The encoded protein is CASSKRKADRPGNSPLHF.